This TCR beta chain originates from a study of T cell changes during pregnancy in multiple sclerosis. Germline lookup yields CDR1 SGHRS and CDR2 YFSETQ. V trimming: 0 bases; J trimming: 6 bases; junction bases outside the gene matches: 10. The CDR3 contains 17 residues. Method: immunoSEQ multiplex PCR; TCRdb's copy keeps in-frame clones and lacks some. The sample consists of about 36,000 clones, almost 95% of them appearing once. This receptor was obtained from a female donor with multiple sclerosis, enrolled in a pregnancy study. The rearrangement uses TRBV5-1 and TRBJ2-3, with 10 bases that match TRBD2. The sample consisted of PBMCs (not recorded whether the cells were cultured). CDR3 protein: CASSLVGLAGARDTQYF. The CDR3 DNA reads as TGCGCCAGCAGCTTGGTCGGCCTAGCGGGAGCCCGTGATACGCAGTATTTT. Full variable domain (remainder filled in from reference TRBV5-1 and TRBJ2-3): KAGVTQTPRYLIKTRGQQVTLSCSPISGHRSVSWYQQTPGQGLQFLFEYFSETQRNKGNFPGRFSGRQFSNSRSEMNVSTLELGDSALYLCASSLVGLAGARDTQYFGPGTRLTVL.